A single sample gave rise to the 31 T cell receptor beta chains below, sequenced in a study of T cells in Graves' hyperthyroidism and ophthalmopathy (dated by TCRdb to 2018 to 2020). The library was made by multiplex PCR. Sequenced using an Illumina HiSeq 2000. The TCR beta CDR3 regions were amplified from the RNA transcripts. For the first round of RT-PCR on the TCR CDR3, the HTBI primer set was used together with the Qiagen OneStep RT-PCR kit. TCRdb took the public reads, trimmed them with fastp at Q25, ran MiXCR for clone calling and kept in-frame beta chains. Duplicate CDR3 protein sequences are folded into a single record with the most common DNA and genes. The sample records about 590,000 distinct CDR3 sequences, approximately 15% of which are singletons. In total, the top ten clones hold roughly 6.9% of the sample. Sequencing was performed on blood. Source of these receptors: a woman aged 18-29 years with Graves' ophthalmopathy.

This sequence joins TRBV5-6 and TRBJ1-4; D perhaps matches TRBD1 (5 bases). CDR1 SGHDT and CDR2 YYEEEE come from the germline V gene. This CDR3 is 17 amino acids long. V shed 4 bases and J shed 0 bases, with 16 bases lying between them. CDR3 sequence (DNA): TGTGCCAGCAGCCACCCCGGGACGGCTGCAACTAATGAAAAACTGTTTTTT. Encoded protein: CASSHPGTAATNEKLFF.

This clonotype was counted at least ten times. J is TRBJ1-2 and V is TRBV2; TRBD1 is a possible D gene (5 bases). Germline CDR1 reads SNHLY; CDR2 reads FYNNEI. This CDR3 is 14 amino acids long. Trimming removed 0 bases at V and 2 bases at J, with 7 bases between. CDR3 nucleotide sequence: TGTGCCAGCAGTGAAGCGACAGAAAACTATGGCTACACCTTC. Translation: CASSEATENYGYTF.

The chain has TRBV28 and TRBJ1-3; the D gene is possibly TRBD1 (6 bases). V was clipped by 3 bases and J by 3 bases, with 12 bases between them. Germline V gene lookup returns CDR1 MDHEN and CDR2 SYDVKM. The CDR3 extends over 15 amino acids. CDR3: CASSFSGEGGNTIYF. The CDR3 coding sequence is TGTGCCAGCAGTTTCTCAGGGGAAGGTGGAAACACCATATATTTT.

A word on this clonotype: A much more abundant neighbour one base away suggests this may be a read error. This chain connects TRBV7-3 to TRBJ2-2; D is unresolved. CDR3 length: 15 residues. Looked up from germline, CDR1 is SGHTA and CDR2 is FQGTGA. The CDR3 bases are TGTACCAGCAGCTTCCGACCGGAGAACACCGGGGAGCTGTTTTTT. Translated: CTSSFRPENTGELFF.

This clonotype was seen at least ten times. V usage is TRBV2 and J usage is TRBJ2-7, with D possibly matching TRBD1 (6 bases). Looked up from germline, CDR1 is SNHLY and CDR2 is FYNNEI. Trimming stripped 2 bases from V and 3 bases from J, with 11 bases between. The CDR3 has 14 amino acids. CDR3 amino acids: CASSEWTDLYEQYF. Written as DNA, the CDR3 is TGTGCCAGCAGTGAATGGACAGATCTCTACGAGCAGTACTTC.

This clonotype was seen many times. V usage is TRBV3-1 and J usage is TRBJ2-6; 7 bases are a match to TRBD1. This CDR3 has 16 residues. The V and J ends lost 6 bases and 2 bases, in that order; junction bases with no gene match: 7. CDR1 is LGHDT, CDR2 YNNKEL, per germline (reference sequence). This chain's CDR3 is CASSQMTGTGANVLTF. CDR3 DNA: TGTGCCAGCAGTCAGATGACAGGGACTGGGGCCAACGTCCTGACTTTC.

This clonotype was seen repeatedly, ten times or more. This chain uses TRBV24-1 with TRBJ2-5, with D perhaps matching TRBD2 (6 bases). Germline CDR1 and CDR2: KGHDR and SFDVKD. Trimming stripped 5 bases from V and 1 base from J, with 16 bases between. The CDR3 length is 16 residues. The CDR3 region has the DNA TGTGCCACCAGTGGAGGCCCGGGAGAAATCCAAGAGACCCAGTACTTC. Translation gives CATSGGPGEIQETQYF.

This rearrangement joins TRBV5-1 to TRBJ2-1, with a tentative D call TRBD2 (6 bases). The ends were cut back, 2 bases at V and 3 bases at J, with 9 bases in the middle. CDR3 length equals 14 residues. The germline CDR1 and CDR2 sequences are SGHRS and YFSETQ. The CDR3 region has the DNA TGCGCCAGCAGCTTAGTAGCGGACTACAATGAGCAGTTCTTC. Its translation: CASSLVADYNEQFF.

The V gene is TRBV5-1, the J gene TRBJ2-1, with 7 nucleotides matching TRBD2. Germline assignment: CDR1 SGHRS and CDR2 YFSETQ. This CDR3 comprises 15 residues. V lost 3 bases and J lost 0; bases outside the gene matches: 3. The CDR3: CASSSASGSYNEQFF. DNA for the CDR3: TGCGCCAGCAGCTCGGCTAGCGGCTCCTACAATGAGCAGTTCTTC.

This clonotype was detected ten times or more. The CDR3 nucleotides read TGTGCCAGCAGTTCGAGAGGACTAGCGGCTAACACAGATACGCAGTATTTT. It translates to CASSSRGLAANTDTQYF. The chain uses TRBV6-2 or TRBV6-3 and TRBJ2-3; 10 bases are a match to TRBD2. From germline, CDR1 is MNHEY and CDR2 SVGEGT. This CDR3 spans 17 amino acids. V gave up 4 bases and J gave up 2 bases; unmatched junction bases: 9.

The sample holds many counts of this clonotype. The chain combines TRBV12-3 or TRBV12-4 with TRBJ1-1, with 7 bases identical to TRBD1. The length of the CDR3 is 15 residues. The V gene end was trimmed by 3 bases and the J gene end by 4 bases; junction bases not matched to a gene: 8. CDR3 coding DNA: TGTGCCAGCAGTTTCCCGGGGACAGTCTTCACTGAAGCTTTCTTT. This translates into CASSFPGTVFTEAFF.

There are a few counts of this clonotype. This chain uses TRBV19 with TRBJ2-1; D is unresolved. Trimming removed 3 bases at V and 7 bases at J, with 13 bases between. The CDR3 contains 14 residues. Germline V lookup: CDR1 LNHDA, CDR2 SQIVND (reference sequence). CDR3 sequence reads: CASSIWGSGNEQFF. CDR3 DNA: TGTGCCAGTAGTATTTGGGGAAGTGGGAATGAGCAGTTCTTC.

There are many counts of this clonotype. The chain uses TRBV6-5 and TRBJ2-3; 16 bases are shared with TRBD2. The CDR3 loop spans 21 amino acids. Germline values: CDR1 MNHEY, CDR2 SVGAGI. V lost 0 bases and J lost 4; bases outside the gene matches: 13. CDR3 sequence (DNA): TGTGCCAGCAGTTACTCGGTGGGGACTAGCGGGAGGGGCTATAGAGCAGATACGCAGTATTTT. Amino acids: CASSYSVGTSGRGYRADTQYF.

This clonotype occurred a few times. The chain couples TRBV6-1 to TRBJ2-1; 10 bases map to TRBD2. CDR3 size: 15 residues. V shed 5 bases and J 2 bases; nucleotides not matched to a gene: 3. The germline V gene encodes CDR1 MNHNS and CDR2 SASEGT. The DNA for the CDR3 is TGTGCCAGCAGTTGGACTAGCGGACCCTACAATGAGCAGTTCTTC. Its protein is CASSWTSGPYNEQFF.

This clonotype was counted many times. The rearrangement links TRBV7-2 to TRBJ1-2; D possibly corresponds to TRBD1 (6 bases). The germline V gene encodes CDR1 SGHTA and CDR2 FQGNSA. The CDR3 has 13 residues. V was pared by 4 bases and J by 4 bases, with 10 bases between. CDR3 DNA: TGTGCCAGCAGCTCAACACAGGGCTATGGCTACACCTTC. This sequence encodes CASSSTQGYGYTF.

This clonotype was seen ten or more times. The chain recombines TRBV29-1 with TRBJ2-3; D may be TRBD1 (5 bases). The CDR3 consists of 14 residues. Germline lookup yields CDR1 SQVTM and CDR2 ANQGSEA. Trimming shortened V by 7 bases and J by 0 bases, and 14 bases separated the two germline ends. DNA for the CDR3: TGCAGCGCCTCACAGGAGCTTAGCACAGATACGCAGTATTTT. This codes for CSASQELSTDTQYF.

This clonotype was seen ten or more times. This rearrangement joins TRBV12-3 or TRBV12-4 to TRBJ1-2, with D uncertain. V lost 4 bases, J lost 4 bases, and 4 bases lay in between. The CDR3 sequence is 11 residues long. This CDR3 reads CASSWSYGYTF. CDR3 bases: TGTGCCAGCAGTTGGAGCTATGGCTACACCTTC.

This clonotype was observed at least ten times. This chain joins TRBV20-1 and TRBJ2-1; TRBD2 matches at 7 bases. The germline gives CDR1 DFQATT, CDR2 SNEGSKA (reference sequence). V lost 2 bases and J lost 11; bases outside the gene matches: 9. The CDR3 consists of 13 residues. CDR3 sequence: CSARRGGTTQQFF. CDR3 nucleotides: TGCAGTGCTAGACGAGGCGGGACTACTCAGCAGTTCTTC.

The gene calls are TRBV5-6 and TRBJ1-5, with TRBD1 matching over 8 bases. Germline CDR1 is SGHDT and CDR2 is YYEEEE. This CDR3 is 15 amino acids long. Trimming removed 4 bases from V and 4 bases from J; junction bases left unmatched: 7. Here the CDR3 DNA reads TGTGCCAGCAGCCGATTTGGACAGGGTAATCAGCCCCAGCATTTT. It codes for CASSRFGQGNQPQHF.

About this clonotype itself: One junction end does not reproduce the germline sequence, and a read error may be involved. The V call is TRBV24-1, the J call TRBJ1-1; D remains ambiguous. The CDR3 consists of 15 residues. CDR1 KGHDR and CDR2 SFDVKD come from the germline V gene. The CDR3 DNA reads TGTGCCGCCAGTGATCCGAGGGTAGCGGGCACTGAAGCTTTCTTT. Its protein is CAASDPRVAGTEAFF.

Many counts were recorded for this clonotype. The chain links TRBV2 to TRBJ1-4; D possibly corresponds to TRBD1 (6 bases). The CDR3 runs 15 residues. The germline gives CDR1 SNHLY, CDR2 FYNNEI. The ends were cut back, 7 bases at V and 7 bases at J, with 19 bases in the middle. CDR3 coding DNA: TGTGCCAGCACCCGGAGGGGGACATCCGGTGAAAAACTGTTTTTT. Residues: CASTRRGTSGEKLFF.

The sample holds a few counts of this clonotype. This chain uses TRBV28 with TRBJ1-4; tentative D call: TRBD1 (5 bases). Trimming left V 0 bases short and J 0 bases short, with 8 bases between. CDR3 length: 16 amino acids. Germline V gives CDR1 MDHEN, CDR2 SYDVKM. In DNA form, the CDR3 reads TGTGCCAGCAGTTTATGGGGGGAAACAACTAATGAAAAACTGTTTTTT. As protein: CASSLWGETTNEKLFF.

The table lists this clonotype with a few counts. The DNA of the CDR3 is TGTGCCAGCAGCTTACGGGGGGCAGCTAATGAAAAACTGTTTTTT. It encodes CASSLRGAANEKLFF. The chain is built from TRBV5-8 and TRBJ1-4, with TRBD1 as a possible D gene (6 bases). Trimming shortened V by 2 bases and J by 3 bases, and 11 bases separated the two germline ends. This CDR3 region has 15 residues. The V gene's germline CDR1 is SGHTS and CDR2 YDEGEE.

This clonotype was counted only a few times. V is TRBV30 and J is TRBJ2-2; D unresolved. The CDR3 has 18 amino acids. V was clipped by 0 bases and J by 6 bases, with 23 bases between them. Looked up from germline, CDR1 is GTSNPN and CDR2 is SVGIG (reference sequence). CDR3 in DNA: TGTGCCTGGAGTGTTGGGGTGTTCGCTAGTCACGTTGCCGGGGAGCTGTTTTTT. Residues: CAWSVGVFASHVAGELFF.

J is TRBJ2-7 and V is TRBV7-9, with D perhaps TRBD2 (5 bases). Per the germline V gene, CDR1 is SEHNR and CDR2 is FQNEAQ (reference sequence). The CDR3 is 14 residues long. V lost 5 bases and J 2 bases, leaving 13 bases between the germline ends. CDR3 sequence: CASSPISAPYEQYF. The CDR3 coding sequence is TGTGCCAGCAGCCCCATTAGCGCGCCCTACGAGCAGTACTTC.

This clonotype was detected a few times. The V gene is TRBV11-2, the J gene TRBJ2-7, with 9 nucleotides matching TRBD2. V shed 5 bases and J 3 bases; nucleotides not matched to a gene: 11. Germline loops: CDR1 SGHAT, CDR2 FQNNGV. The CDR3 sequence is 16 residues long. CDR3 amino acids: CASSVGTSGFHYEQYF. The CDR3 region has the DNA TGTGCCAGCAGCGTAGGAACTAGCGGGTTCCACTACGAGCAGTACTTC.

This clonotype was picked up many times. The CDR3 protein is CASSDGGERETQYF. The CDR3 DNA reads as TGTGCCAGCAGTGATGGCGGAGAGAGGGAGACCCAGTACTTC. The chain links TRBV2 to TRBJ2-5; D is undetermined. The CDR3 extends over 14 amino acids. The V and J ends lost 3 bases and 5 bases respectively, with 13 bases between them. Germline CDR1 SNHLY, CDR2 FYNNEI. The full variable domain, completed using reference TRBV2 and TRBJ2-5, is EPEVTQTPSHQVTQMGQEVILRCVPISNHLYFYWYRQILGQKVEFLVSFYNNEISEKSEIFDDQFSVERPDGSNFTLKIRSTKLEDSAMYFCASSDGGERETQYFGPGTRLLVL.

This clonotype was recorded at least ten times. The chain is built from TRBV7-9 and TRBJ2-3, with D perhaps TRBD2 (6 bases). The CDR3 extends over 14 amino acids. V was pared by 4 bases and J by 6 bases, with 14 bases between. CDR1 and CDR2 from the germline V gene are SEHNR and FQNEAQ (reference sequence). The CDR3 bases are TGTGCCAGCAGCTCCGCCGGGAGTGCGGATACGCAGTATTTT. Translated, it gives CASSSAGSADTQYF.

About this clonotype: This could be a read error, since a much larger clone is one nucleotide away. V usage is TRBV3-1 and J usage is TRBJ2-2; 13 bases agree with TRBD2. CDR1 and CDR2 (germline): LGHDT, YNNKEL (reference sequence). The length of the CDR3 is 17 residues. CDR3 in amino acids: CASSRGLAGVDTEELFF. The DNA for the CDR3 is TGTGCCAGCAGCCGTGGACTAGCGGGAGTAGACACCGAGGAGCTGTTTTTT.

Many counts were recorded for this clonotype. The rearrangement links TRBV5-1 to TRBJ2-7, with a tentative D call TRBD2 (6 bases). Per germline, CDR1 SGHRS and CDR2 YFSETQ. This CDR3 has 17 amino acids. Trimming removed 0 bases from V and 3 bases from J, with 19 bases in between. The CDR3 protein is CASSLDQGGKGGYEQYF. As DNA, the CDR3 is TGCGCCAGCAGCTTGGATCAAGGCGGGAAAGGAGGCTACGAGCAGTACTTC.

Turning to this clonotype: A read error may explain this, as a much larger clone is one base away. The chain uses TRBV20-1 and TRBJ2-1, with 7 positions matching TRBD2. The J call may be faulty, since TRBJ2-7 better matches the DNA end. CDR1 and CDR2 (germline): DFQATT, SNEGSKA (reference sequence). The CDR3 length is 16 residues. The CDR3 DNA is TGCAGTGCTACCTATCGAACTAGCGTAGCCTACAATGAGCAGTACTTC. It codes for CSATYRTSVAYNEQYF.